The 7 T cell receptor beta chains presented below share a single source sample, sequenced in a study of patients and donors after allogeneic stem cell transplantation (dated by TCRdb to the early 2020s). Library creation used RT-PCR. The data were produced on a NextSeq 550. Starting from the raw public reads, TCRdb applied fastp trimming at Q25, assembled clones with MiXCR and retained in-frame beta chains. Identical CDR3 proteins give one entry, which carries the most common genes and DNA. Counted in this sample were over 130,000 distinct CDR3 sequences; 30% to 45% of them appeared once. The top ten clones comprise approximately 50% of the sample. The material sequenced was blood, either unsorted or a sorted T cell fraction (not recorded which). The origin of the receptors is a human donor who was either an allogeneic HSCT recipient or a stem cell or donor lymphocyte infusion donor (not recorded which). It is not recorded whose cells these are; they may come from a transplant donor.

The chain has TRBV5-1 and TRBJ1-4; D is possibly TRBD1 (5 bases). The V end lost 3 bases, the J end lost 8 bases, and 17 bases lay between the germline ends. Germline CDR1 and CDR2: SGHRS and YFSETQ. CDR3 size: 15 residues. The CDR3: CASSSDRGTREKLFF. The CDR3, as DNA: TGCGCCAGCAGCTCCGACAGAGGGACTCGGGAAAAACTGTTTTTT.

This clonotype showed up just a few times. This chain's CDR3 is CSAKRSFLQPQHF. The CDR3 bases are TGCAGTGCTAAACGTTCATTTCTCCAGCCCCAGCATTTT. The chain combines TRBV20-1 with TRBJ1-5; D is undetermined. Trimming shortened V by 4 bases and J by 7 bases, and 14 bases separated the two germline ends. Germline V gene data show CDR1 as DFQATT and CDR2 as SNEGSKA (reference sequence). The CDR3 totals 13 residues.

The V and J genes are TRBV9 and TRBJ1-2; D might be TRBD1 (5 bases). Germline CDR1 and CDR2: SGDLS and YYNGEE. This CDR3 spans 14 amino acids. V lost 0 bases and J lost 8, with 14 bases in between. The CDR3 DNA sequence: TGTGCCAGCAGCGTAGCTGGGCAGGGAGTAGGCTACACCTTC. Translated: CASSVAGQGVGYTF.

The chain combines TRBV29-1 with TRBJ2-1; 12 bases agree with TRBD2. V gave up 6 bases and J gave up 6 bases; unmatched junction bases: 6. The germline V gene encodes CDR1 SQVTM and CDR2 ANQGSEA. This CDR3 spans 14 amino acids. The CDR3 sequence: CSVQLAGGINEQFF. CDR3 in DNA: TGCAGCGTCCAACTAGCGGGGGGTATCAATGAGCAGTTCTTC.

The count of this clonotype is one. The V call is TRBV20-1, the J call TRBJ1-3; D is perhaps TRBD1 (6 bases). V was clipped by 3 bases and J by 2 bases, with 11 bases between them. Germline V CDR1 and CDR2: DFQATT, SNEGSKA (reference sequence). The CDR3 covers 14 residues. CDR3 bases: TGCAGTGCTAGCCTACAGGGCCCTGGAAACACCATATATTTT. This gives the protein CSASLQGPGNTIYF.

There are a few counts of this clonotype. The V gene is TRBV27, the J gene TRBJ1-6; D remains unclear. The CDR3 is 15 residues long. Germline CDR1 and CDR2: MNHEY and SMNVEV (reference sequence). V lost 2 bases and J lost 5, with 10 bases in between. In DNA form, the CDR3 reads TGTGCCAGCAGTTTAATCGGCAGAAATAATTCACCCCTCCACTTT. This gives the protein CASSLIGRNNSPLHF.

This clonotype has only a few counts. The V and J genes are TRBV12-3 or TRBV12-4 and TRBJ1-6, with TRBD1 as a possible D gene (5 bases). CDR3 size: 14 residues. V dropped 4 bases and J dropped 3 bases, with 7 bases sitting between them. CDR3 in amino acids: CASSSGVYNSPLHF. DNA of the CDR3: TGTGCCAGCAGTTCGGGGGTCTATAATTCACCCCTCCACTTT.